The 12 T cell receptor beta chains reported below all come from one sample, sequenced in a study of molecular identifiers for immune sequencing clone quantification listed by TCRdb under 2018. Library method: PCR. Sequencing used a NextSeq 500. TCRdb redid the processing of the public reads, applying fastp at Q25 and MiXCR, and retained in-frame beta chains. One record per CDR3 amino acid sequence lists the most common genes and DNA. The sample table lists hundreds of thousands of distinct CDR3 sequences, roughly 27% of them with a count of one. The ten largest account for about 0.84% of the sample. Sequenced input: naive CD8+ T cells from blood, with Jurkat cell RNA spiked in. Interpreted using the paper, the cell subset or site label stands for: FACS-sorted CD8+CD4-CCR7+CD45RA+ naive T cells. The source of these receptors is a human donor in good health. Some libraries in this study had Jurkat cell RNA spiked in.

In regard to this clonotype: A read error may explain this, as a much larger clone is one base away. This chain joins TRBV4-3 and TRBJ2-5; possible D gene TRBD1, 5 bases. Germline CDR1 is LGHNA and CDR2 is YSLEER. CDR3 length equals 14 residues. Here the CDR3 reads CASSPRQYQEPQYF. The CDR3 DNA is TGCGCCAGCAGCCCTCGACAGTACCAAGAGCCCCAGTACTTC.

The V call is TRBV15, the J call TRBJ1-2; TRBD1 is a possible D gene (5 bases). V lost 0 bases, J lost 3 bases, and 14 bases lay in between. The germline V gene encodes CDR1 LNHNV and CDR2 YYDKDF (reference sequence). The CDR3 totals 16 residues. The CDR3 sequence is CATSREAGSVDYGYTF. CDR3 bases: TGTGCCACCAGCAGAGAGGCAGGGAGTGTCGACTATGGCTACACCTTC. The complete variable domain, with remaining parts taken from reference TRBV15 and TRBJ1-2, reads DAMVIQNPRYQVTQFGKPVTLSCSQTLNHNVMYWYQQKSSQAPKLLFHYYDKDFNNEADTPDNFQSRRPNTSFCFLDIRSPGLGDTAMYLCATSREAGSVDYGYTFGSGTRLTVV.

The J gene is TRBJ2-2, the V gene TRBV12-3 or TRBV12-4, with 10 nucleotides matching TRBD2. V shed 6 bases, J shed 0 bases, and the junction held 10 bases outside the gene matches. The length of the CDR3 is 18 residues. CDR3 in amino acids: CASSPRAGGPSNTGELFF. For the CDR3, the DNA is TGTGCCAGCAGCCCGAGAGCGGGGGGGCCTTCGAACACCGGGGAGCTGTTTTTT.

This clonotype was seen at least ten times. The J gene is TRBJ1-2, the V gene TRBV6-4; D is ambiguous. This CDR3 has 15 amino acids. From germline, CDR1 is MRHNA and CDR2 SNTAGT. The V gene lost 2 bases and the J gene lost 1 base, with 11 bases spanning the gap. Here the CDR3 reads CASSDTPFSNYGYTF. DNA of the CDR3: TGTGCCAGCAGTGACACCCCCTTTAGTAACTATGGCTACACCTTC.

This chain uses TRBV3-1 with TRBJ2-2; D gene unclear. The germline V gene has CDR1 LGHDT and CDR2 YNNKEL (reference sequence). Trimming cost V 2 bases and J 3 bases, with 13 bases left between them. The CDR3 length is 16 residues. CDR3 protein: CASSQLFPGDTGELFF. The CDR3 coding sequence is TGTGCCAGCAGCCAATTGTTCCCAGGCGACACCGGGGAGCTGTTTTTT.

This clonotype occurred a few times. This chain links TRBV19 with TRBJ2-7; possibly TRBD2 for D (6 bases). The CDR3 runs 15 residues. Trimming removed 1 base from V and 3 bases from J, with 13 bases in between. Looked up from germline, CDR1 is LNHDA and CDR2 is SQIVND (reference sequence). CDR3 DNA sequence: TGTGCCAGTAGTATAGTGCCGGGGGATAGCTACGAGCAGTACTTC. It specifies CASSIVPGDSYEQYF. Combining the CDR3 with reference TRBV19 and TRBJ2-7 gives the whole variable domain DGGITQSPKYLFRKEGQNVTLSCEQNLNHDAMYWYRQDPGQGLRLIYYSQIVNDFQKGDIAEGYSVSREKKESFPLTVTSAQKNPTAFYLCASSIVPGDSYEQYFGPGTRLTVT.

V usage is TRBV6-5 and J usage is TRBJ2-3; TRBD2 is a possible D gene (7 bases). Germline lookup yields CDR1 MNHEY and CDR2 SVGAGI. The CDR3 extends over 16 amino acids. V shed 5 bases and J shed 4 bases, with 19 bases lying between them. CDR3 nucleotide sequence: TGTGCCAGCAGTCTCGGGGAGGGGGGAGTGGCAGATACGCAGTATTTT. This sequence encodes CASSLGEGGVADTQYF.

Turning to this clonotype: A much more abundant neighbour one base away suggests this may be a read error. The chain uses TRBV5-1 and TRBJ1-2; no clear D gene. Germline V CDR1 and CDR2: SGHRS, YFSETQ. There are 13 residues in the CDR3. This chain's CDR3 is CASSLEVNYRYTF. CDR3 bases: TGCGCCAGCAGCTTGGAGGTTAACTATCGCTACACCTTC.

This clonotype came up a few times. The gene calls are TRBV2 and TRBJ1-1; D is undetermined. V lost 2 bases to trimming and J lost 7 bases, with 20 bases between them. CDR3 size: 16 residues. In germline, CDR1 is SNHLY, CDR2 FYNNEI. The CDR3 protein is CASSESVQALQFEAFF. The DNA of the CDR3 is TGTGCCAGCAGTGAAAGCGTGCAGGCCCTACAATTTGAAGCTTTCTTT. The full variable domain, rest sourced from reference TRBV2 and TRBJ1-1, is EPEVTQTPSHQVTQMGQEVILRCVPISNHLYFYWYRQILGQKVEFLVSFYNNEISEKSEIFDDQFSVERPDGSNFTLKIRSTKLEDSAMYFCASSESVQALQFEAFFGQGTRLTVV.

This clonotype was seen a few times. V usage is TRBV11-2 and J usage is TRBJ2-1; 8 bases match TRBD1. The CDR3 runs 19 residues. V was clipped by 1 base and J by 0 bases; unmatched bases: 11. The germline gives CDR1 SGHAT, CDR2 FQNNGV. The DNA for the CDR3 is TGTGCCAGCAGCTTAGGGGCCTTGACAGGGGCGTTCTCCTACAATGAGCAGTTCTTC. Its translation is CASSLGALTGAFSYNEQFF.

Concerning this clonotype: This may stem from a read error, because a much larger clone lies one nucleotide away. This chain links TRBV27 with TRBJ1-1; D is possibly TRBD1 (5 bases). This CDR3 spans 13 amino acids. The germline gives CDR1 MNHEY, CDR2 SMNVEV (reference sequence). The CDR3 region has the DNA TGTGCCAGCAGGGGGCTCGGGCCCACTGAAGCTTTGTTT. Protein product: CASRGLGPTEALF.

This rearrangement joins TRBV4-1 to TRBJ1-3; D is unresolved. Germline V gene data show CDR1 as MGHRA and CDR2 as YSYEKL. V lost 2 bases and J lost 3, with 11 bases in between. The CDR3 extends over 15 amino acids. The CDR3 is CASSQRAPRGNTIYF. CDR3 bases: TGCGCCAGCAGCCAAAGGGCGCCACGTGGAAACACCATATATTTT.